This TCR beta chain was found in a study of blood T cell repertoires in COVID-19. Study-wide context: Spain, Italy and the United States supplied samples that represented acute and convalescent COVID-19.

Sequencing was performed with immunoSEQ multiplex PCR; in TCRdb, only in-frame clones are kept and a portion is missing. The sample has 85,000 to 120,000 clones, about 87% seen once; the top ten hold over 2.5%. The V gene's germline CDR1 is SGHRS and CDR2 YFSETQ. Germline trimming cut 4 bases from V and 8 bases from J; bases unmatched to any gene: 5. The CDR3 loop spans 13 amino acids. The gene calls are TRBV5-1 and TRBJ1-4, with 7 bases lining up with TRBD1. Sequencing input: peripheral blood. The receptor's source is a man over 45 with active or convalescent COVID-19. This CDR3 reads CASSPTGSEKLFF. The CDR3 DNA sequence: TGCGCCAGCAGCCCGACAGGGTCAGAAAAACTGTTTTTT.